One sample yielded the 3 T cell receptor beta chains listed below, sequenced in a study of blood T cell repertoires in COVID-19. Sequencing used immunoSEQ multiplex PCR; TCRdb keeps in-frame clones, though not all of them. The sample includes about 94,000 clones, more than 65% of them seen just once. Sequencing input: peripheral blood. Receptor source: a man between 65 and 80 years old with COVID-19, enrolled during active disease.

This clone appeared a few times. The V and J genes are TRBV7-2 and TRBJ2-1, with TRBD2 matching over 8 bases. V lost 2 bases and J lost 7; bases outside the gene matches: 10. Germline V gives CDR1 SGHTA, CDR2 FQGNSA. This CDR3 has 16 amino acids. The CDR3 DNA sequence: TGTGCCAGCAGCTTACAGGGTACTAGCGGTCCGAATGAGCAGTTCTTC. Its protein product is CASSLQGTSGPNEQFF.

V gene TRBV7-8 combines with J gene TRBJ1-1; D ambiguous. Germline V gene lookup returns CDR1 SGHVS and CDR2 FQNEAQ. Trimming took off 2 bases at V and 0 bases at J, with 13 bases between the two ends. This CDR3 comprises 16 residues. The CDR3 coding sequence is TGTGCCAGCAGCTTAAGGTTGGCGGGGATGAACACTGAAGCTTTCTTT. As protein: CASSLRLAGMNTEAFF.

V is TRBV7-2 and J is TRBJ2-7; 8 nucleotides agree with TRBD2. Germline values: CDR1 SGHTA, CDR2 FQGNSA. V lost 1 base to trimming and J lost 4 bases; unmatched junction nucleotides: 6. There are 15 residues in the CDR3. CDR3 loop: CASSLDGGGYYEQYF. The CDR3 bases are TGTGCCAGCAGCTTAGACGGGGGGGGCTATTACGAGCAGTACTTC.